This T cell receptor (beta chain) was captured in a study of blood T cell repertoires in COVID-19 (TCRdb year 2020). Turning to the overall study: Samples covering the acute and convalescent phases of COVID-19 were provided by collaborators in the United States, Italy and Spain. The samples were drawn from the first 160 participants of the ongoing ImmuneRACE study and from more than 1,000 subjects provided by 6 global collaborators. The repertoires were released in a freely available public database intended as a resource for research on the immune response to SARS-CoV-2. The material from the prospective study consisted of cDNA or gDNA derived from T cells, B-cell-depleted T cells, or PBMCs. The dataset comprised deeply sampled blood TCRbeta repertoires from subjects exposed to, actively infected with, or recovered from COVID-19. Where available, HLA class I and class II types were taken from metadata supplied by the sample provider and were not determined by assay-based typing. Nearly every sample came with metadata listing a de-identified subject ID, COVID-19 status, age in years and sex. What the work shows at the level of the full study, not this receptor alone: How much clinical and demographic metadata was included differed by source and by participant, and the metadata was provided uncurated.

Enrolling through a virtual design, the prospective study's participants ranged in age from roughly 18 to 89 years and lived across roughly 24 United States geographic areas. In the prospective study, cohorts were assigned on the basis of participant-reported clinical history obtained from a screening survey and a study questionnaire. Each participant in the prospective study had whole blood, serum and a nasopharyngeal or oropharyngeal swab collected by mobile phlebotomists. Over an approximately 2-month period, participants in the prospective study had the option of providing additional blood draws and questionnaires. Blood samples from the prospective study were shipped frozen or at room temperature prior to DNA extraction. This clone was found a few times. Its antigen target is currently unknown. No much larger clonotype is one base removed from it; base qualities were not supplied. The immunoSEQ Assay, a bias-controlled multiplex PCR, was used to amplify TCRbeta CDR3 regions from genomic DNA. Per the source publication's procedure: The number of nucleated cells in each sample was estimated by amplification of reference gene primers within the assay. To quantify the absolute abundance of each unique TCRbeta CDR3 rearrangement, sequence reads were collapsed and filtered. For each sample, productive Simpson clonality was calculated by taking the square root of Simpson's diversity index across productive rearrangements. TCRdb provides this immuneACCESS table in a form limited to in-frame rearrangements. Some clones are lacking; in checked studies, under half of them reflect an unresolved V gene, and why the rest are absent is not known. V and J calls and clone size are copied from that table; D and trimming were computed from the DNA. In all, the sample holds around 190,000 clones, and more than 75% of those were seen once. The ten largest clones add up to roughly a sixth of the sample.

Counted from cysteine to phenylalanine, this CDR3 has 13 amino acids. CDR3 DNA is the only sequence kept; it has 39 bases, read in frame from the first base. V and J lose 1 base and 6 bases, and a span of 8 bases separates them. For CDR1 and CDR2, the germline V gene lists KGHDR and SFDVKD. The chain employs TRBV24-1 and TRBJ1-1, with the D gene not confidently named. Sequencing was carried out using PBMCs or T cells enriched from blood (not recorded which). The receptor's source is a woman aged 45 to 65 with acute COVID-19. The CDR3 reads CATSDLPGSEAFF. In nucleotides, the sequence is TGTGCCACCAGTGATTTACCCGGTTCTGAAGCTTTCTTT.